The 2 T cell receptor beta chains reported below all come from one sample, sequenced in a study of blood T cell repertoires in COVID-19. Assay: immunoSEQ multiplex PCR; the TCRdb copy retains only in-frame clones and omits some. The repertoire consists of about 210,000 clones, with 87% occurring once and the leading ten covering 10%. The sequencing sample was made of PBMCs or T cells enriched from blood (not recorded which). The receptors come from a man aged 18 to 30 with acute COVID-19.

J is TRBJ1-6 and V is TRBV5-6, with 7 bases fitting TRBD1. The J segment lost 3 bases and the V segment lost 3 bases, leaving 9 bases of the junction unmatched. The CDR3 totals 17 residues. Germline assignment: CDR1 SGHDT and CDR2 YYEEEE. In DNA, the CDR3 is TGTGCCAGCAGCTCCCGGACAGGACCTTTCTATAATTCACCCCTCCACTTT. Amino acids: CASSSRTGPFYNSPLHF.

V gene TRBV19 combines with J gene TRBJ2-1; D may be TRBD2 (5 bases). The CDR3 is 13 residues long. Looked up from germline, CDR1 is LNHDA and CDR2 is SQIVND (reference sequence). V lost 5 bases and J lost 8, with 13 bases in between. CDR3: CASSVRAAYEQFF. The CDR3 region has the DNA TGTGCCAGTAGTGTCAGAGCGGCCTATGAGCAGTTCTTC.